These 17 T cell receptor beta chains originate from one sample sequenced in a study of Graves' ophthalmopathy and Graves' hyperthyroidism listed by TCRdb under 2018. Reads for this sample came from an Illumina HiSeq 2000. TCR beta CDR3 regions were amplified from RNA transcripts for repertoire sequencing. The first round of RT-PCR was done with HTBI primers and the Qiagen OneStep RT-PCR kit, and was followed by a second round of multiplex PCR, then size selection and purification. Using fastp at Q25 and MiXCR, TCRdb reprocessed the public reads and kept productive beta chains. CDR3 protein sequences are deduplicated, and each keeps its most common genes and DNA. The sample data list hundreds of thousands of distinct CDR3 sequences, and 20% to 25% of these were observed just once. Around 6.5% of the sample lies in the top ten. Specimen: peripheral blood. The receptors were sampled from a young woman with stable Graves' hyperthyroidism. Some clones in this sample may be carry-over from other donors' samples. Donor details come from another sample of the same person, matched by shared clones.

This clonotype was recorded many times. V is TRBV12-3 or TRBV12-4 and J is TRBJ1-1; the D is unclear. There are 13 residues in the CDR3. V was cut by 3 bases and J by 8 bases, with 13 bases left in between. The CDR3: CASSLGPTPEAFF. The CDR3 coding sequence is TGTGCCAGCAGTTTGGGTCCCACCCCGGAAGCTTTCTTT.

Concerning this clonotype: Given a much more abundant clone one base away, this may be a read error. V is TRBV20-1 and J is TRBJ1-1; D unclear. The CDR3 consists of 11 residues. CDR1 and CDR2 (germline): DFQATT, SNEGSKA (reference sequence). CDR3 protein: CCASLNTEAFF. As DNA, the CDR3 is TGCTGTGCTAGCCTGAACACTGAAGCTTTCTTT.

Only a few counts were recorded for this clonotype. This chain uses TRBV29-1 with TRBJ2-7; D is perhaps TRBD1 (6 bases). This CDR3 is built from 13 residues. Germline CDR1 reads SQVTM; CDR2 reads ANQGSEA. The V gene lost 6 bases and the J gene lost 0 bases, with 12 bases spanning the gap. The CDR3 DNA is TGCAGCGTACGAAGGGGGATCTCCTACGAGCAGTACTTC. Protein: CSVRRGISYEQYF.

Ten or more counts support this clonotype. The J gene is TRBJ2-5, the V gene TRBV4-1; no clear D gene. Looked up from germline, CDR1 is MGHRA and CDR2 is YSYEKL. The CDR3 runs to 14 residues. V was cut by 1 base and J by 6 bases, with 12 bases left in between. The CDR3 sequence: CASSQVVVDKTQYF. The CDR3 DNA is TGCGCCAGCAGCCAAGTGGTAGTTGACAAGACCCAGTACTTC.

This chain joins TRBV6-1 and TRBJ2-5; 10 positions agree with TRBD1. The junction had 16 bases not matched to a gene; V was cut back by 7 bases and J by 8 bases. Germline V gene lookup returns CDR1 MNHNS and CDR2 SASEGT. This CDR3 region has 16 residues. The CDR3, as DNA: TGTGCCAGCACCCCCGACAGGGGGCGTTCGGAGAGAACCCAGTACTTC. Residues: CASTPDRGRSERTQYF.

V and J are TRBV4-2 and TRBJ2-3; D is perhaps TRBD1 or TRBD2 (5 bases each). CDR3 length: 13 residues. The V end lost 3 bases, the J end lost 6 bases, and 10 bases lay between the germline ends. CDR1 is LGHNA and CDR2 is YNFKEQ in the germline V gene. CDR3 DNA: TGTGCCAGCAGCCAGACGTGGGGGGATACGCAGTATTTT. It specifies CASSQTWGDTQYF.

This clonotype was counted ten times or more. V gene TRBV19 combines with J gene TRBJ2-5; TRBD2 matches 8 bases. The V segment lost 0 bases and the J segment 5 bases; nucleotides outside the gene matches: 8. Germline values: CDR1 LNHDA, CDR2 SQIVND (reference sequence). The CDR3 is 16 amino acids. In DNA, the CDR3 is TGTGCCAGTAGTATAGATACGACTAGCGTTAAGGAGACCCAGTACTTC. Its translation: CASSIDTTSVKETQYF.

This clonotype occurred many times. The genes are TRBV28 and TRBJ1-5; D remains unclear. V shed 2 bases and J shed 5 bases, with 13 bases lying between them. This CDR3 has 15 amino acids. Germline V gene data show CDR1 as MDHEN and CDR2 as SYDVKM. The CDR3: CASSLNPKRYQPQHF. The DNA for the CDR3 is TGTGCCAGCAGTTTAAACCCAAAACGCTATCAGCCCCAGCATTTT.

This clonotype showed up many times. The rearrangement links TRBV13 to TRBJ1-3; possible D gene TRBD1, 5 bases. Germline V gives CDR1 PRHDT, CDR2 FYEKMQ (reference sequence). Trimming cost V 4 bases and J 2 bases, with 12 bases left between them. The CDR3 length is 15 residues. Here the CDR3 reads CASSSQELPGNTIYF. CDR3 in DNA: TGTGCCAGCAGCTCACAGGAGCTTCCTGGAAACACCATATATTTT.

CDR3 amino acids: CASSLGEIGANVLTF. The CDR3 DNA sequence: TGTGCCAGCAGTTTGGGGGAAATCGGGGCCAACGTCCTGACTTTC. The chain employs TRBV2 and TRBJ2-6; perhaps D is TRBD1 or TRBD2 (5 bases each). The germline V gene has CDR1 SNHLY and CDR2 FYNNEI. The CDR3 length is 15 residues. Trimming pared 5 bases from V and 4 bases from J, leaving 12 bases between.

This clonotype has just a few counts. The V gene is TRBV5-5, the J gene TRBJ1-2, with D maybe TRBD1 (5 bases). V was pared by 4 bases and J by 11 bases, with 15 bases between. CDR3 length: 12 residues. The germline V gene has CDR1 SGHKS and CDR2 YYEKEE (reference sequence). CDR3 in DNA: TGTGCCAGCAGCCCCCAACAGGCCCGTTACACCTTC. It codes for CASSPQQARYTF.

The sample holds a few counts of this clonotype. The genes are TRBV3-1 and TRBJ1-6; TRBD1 might be the D (5 bases). V dropped 0 bases and J dropped 10 bases, with 10 bases sitting between them. The CDR3 runs 14 residues. Germline-derived CDR1 and CDR2 are LGHDT and YNNKEL (reference sequence). The CDR3 spells CASSQEGGASPLHF. The CDR3 nucleotides read TGTGCCAGCAGCCAAGAGGGAGGGGCCTCACCCCTCCACTTT.

This clonotype has at least ten counts. V is TRBV4-1 and J is TRBJ2-5; 12 nucleotides align to TRBD1. Germline CDR1 reads MGHRA; CDR2 reads YSYEKL. This CDR3 has 17 residues. V lost 0 bases, J lost 5 bases, and 7 bases stayed unmatched. CDR3 amino acids: CASSQDPGQGAGETQYF. The CDR3 DNA reads TGCGCCAGCAGCCAAGACCCGGGACAGGGGGCAGGGGAGACCCAGTACTTC.

This chain connects TRBV20-1 to TRBJ1-5; tentative D call: TRBD1 (6 bases). The CDR3 covers 16 residues. Trimming left V 6 bases short and J 1 base short, with 19 bases between. Germline V CDR1 and CDR2: DFQATT, SNEGSKA (reference sequence). For the CDR3, the DNA is TGCAGTGCCCCTAACCCAACAGGGTCCAGCAATCAGCCCCAGCATTTT. This encodes CSAPNPTGSSNQPQHF.

Remarks on this clonotype: Its ends do not fully match the called genes, so a read error is possible. The V gene is TRBV25-1, the J gene TRBJ1-6; 7 positions match TRBD1. The CDR3 is 13 residues long. Germline V gene lookup returns CDR1 MGHDK and CDR2 SYGVNS. The CDR3 protein is CASQGVASSTLHF. CDR3 coding DNA: TGTGCCAGCCAGGGGGTCGCATCTTCAACCCTCCACTTT.

This CDR3 is CASSSAPTGELFF. CDR3 bases: TGTGCCAGCAGCTCCGCCCCAACCGGGGAGCTGTTTTTT. The rearrangement links TRBV7-6 to TRBJ2-2, with D unresolved. The CDR3 sequence is 13 residues long. The V and J ends lost 4 bases and 5 bases respectively, with 8 bases between them. CDR1 and CDR2 from the germline V gene are SGHVS and FNYEAQ. Drawing the rest from reference TRBV7-6 and TRBJ2-2, the complete variable domain is GAGVSQSPRYKVTKRGQDVALRCDPISGHVSLYWYRQALGQGPEFLTYFNYEAQQDKSGLPNDRFSAERPEGSISTLTIQRTEQRDSAMYRCASSSAPTGELFFGEGSRLTVL.

This clonotype was seen many times. The chain recombines TRBV28 with TRBJ2-6, with D unclear. The CDR3 is made up of 15 amino acids. The V end lost 4 bases, the J end lost 4 bases, and 11 bases lay between the germline ends. Germline V CDR1 and CDR2: MDHEN, SYDVKM. CDR3 in amino acids: CASSSVIGGANVLTF. As DNA, the CDR3 is TGTGCCAGCAGTTCGGTTATTGGCGGGGCCAACGTCCTGACTTTC. The whole variable domain, remainder taken from reference TRBV28 and TRBJ2-6, is DVKVTQSSRYLVKRTGEKVFLECVQDMDHENMFWYRQDPGLGLRLIYFSYDVKMKEKGDIPEGYSVSREKKERFSLILESASTNQTSMYLCASSSVIGGANVLTFGAGSRLTVL.